This T cell receptor (beta chain) is drawn from a study of monozygotic twins with inflammatory bowel disease. cDNA for each sample came from eight separate reactions. Each CDR3 protein gets one entry in TCRdb, which reprocessed the 5' RACE reads and gives no DNA. This listing includes around 410,000 distinct CDR3 sequences. Notes on this clonotype: Its target is not known.

Study-wide results and caveats: Discordant twins had repertoire similarity that did not differ from that of concordant twins, possibly from limited power.

Donors each gave around 2.3 ml of blood. This CDR3 spans 17 amino acids. From germline, CDR1 is KGHSH and CDR2 LQKENI. What was sequenced was blood. The chain has TRBV18 and TRBJ2-7; the D call from TCRdb, TRBD2, cannot be confirmed without DNA. The receptor's source is a human donor with ulcerative colitis or Crohn's disease, or a healthy co-twin of an affected twin (not recorded which). This chain's CDR3 is CASSPSRTSGVSYEQYF.